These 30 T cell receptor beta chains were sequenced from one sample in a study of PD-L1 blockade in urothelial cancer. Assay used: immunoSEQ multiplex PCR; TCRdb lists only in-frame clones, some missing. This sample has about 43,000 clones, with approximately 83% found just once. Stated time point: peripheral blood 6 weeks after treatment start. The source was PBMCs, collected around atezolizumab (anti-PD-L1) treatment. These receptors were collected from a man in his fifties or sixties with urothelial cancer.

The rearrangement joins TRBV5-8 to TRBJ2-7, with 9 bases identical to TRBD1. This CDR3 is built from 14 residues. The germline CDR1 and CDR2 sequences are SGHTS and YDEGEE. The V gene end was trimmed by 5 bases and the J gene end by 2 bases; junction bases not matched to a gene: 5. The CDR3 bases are TGTGCCAGCAGGAAAAGACAGGGGGCCTACGAGCAGTACTTC. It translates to CASRKRQGAYEQYF. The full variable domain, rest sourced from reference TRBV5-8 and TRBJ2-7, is EAGVTQSPTHLIKTRGQQATLRCSPISGHTSVYWYQQALGLGLQFLLWYDEGEERNRGNFPPRFSGRQFPNYSSELNVNALELEDSALYLCASRKRQGAYEQYFGPGTRLTVT.

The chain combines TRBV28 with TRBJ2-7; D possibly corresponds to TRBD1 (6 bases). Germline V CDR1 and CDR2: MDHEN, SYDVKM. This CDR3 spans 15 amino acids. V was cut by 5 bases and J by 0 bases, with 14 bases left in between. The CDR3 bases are TGTGCCAGCAGTGAAGGGACACCAACCTCCTACGAGCAGTACTTC. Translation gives CASSEGTPTSYEQYF. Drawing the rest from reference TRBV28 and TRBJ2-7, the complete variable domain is DVKVTQSSRYLVKRTGEKVFLECVQDMDHENMFWYRQDPGLGLRLIYFSYDVKMKEKGDIPEGYSVSREKKERFSLILESASTNQTSMYLCASSEGTPTSYEQYFGPGTRLTVT.

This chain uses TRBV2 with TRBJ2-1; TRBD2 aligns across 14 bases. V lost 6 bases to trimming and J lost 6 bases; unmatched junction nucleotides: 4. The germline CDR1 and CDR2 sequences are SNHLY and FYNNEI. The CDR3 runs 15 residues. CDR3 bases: TGTGCCAGCAGGGGGACTAGCGGGGGTACCAATGAGCAGTTCTTC. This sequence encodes CASRGTSGGTNEQFF. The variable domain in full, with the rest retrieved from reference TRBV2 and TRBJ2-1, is EPEVTQTPSHQVTQMGQEVILRCVPISNHLYFYWYRQILGQKVEFLVSFYNNEISEKSEIFDDQFSVERPDGSNFTLKIRSTKLEDSAMYFCASRGTSGGTNEQFFGPGTRLTVL.

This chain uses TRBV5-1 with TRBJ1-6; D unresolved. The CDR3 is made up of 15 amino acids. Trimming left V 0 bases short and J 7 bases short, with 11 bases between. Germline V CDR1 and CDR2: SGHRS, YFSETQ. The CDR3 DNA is TGCGCCAGCAGCTTGGGCGTCGGGGAGAATTCACCCCTCCACTTT. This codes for CASSLGVGENSPLHF.

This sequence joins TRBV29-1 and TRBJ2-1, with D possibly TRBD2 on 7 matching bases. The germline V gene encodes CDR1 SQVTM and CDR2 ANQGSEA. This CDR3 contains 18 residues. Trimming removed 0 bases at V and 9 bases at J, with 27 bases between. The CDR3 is CSVEESGQWGGPVREQFF. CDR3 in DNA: TGCAGCGTTGAAGAAAGTGGCCAGTGGGGGGGGCCGGTACGTGAGCAGTTCTTC.

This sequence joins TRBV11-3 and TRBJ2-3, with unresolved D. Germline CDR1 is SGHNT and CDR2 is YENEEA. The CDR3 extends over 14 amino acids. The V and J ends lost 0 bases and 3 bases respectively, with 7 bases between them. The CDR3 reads CASSLETRTDTQYF. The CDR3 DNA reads TGTGCCAGCAGCTTAGAGACACGAACAGATACGCAGTATTTT. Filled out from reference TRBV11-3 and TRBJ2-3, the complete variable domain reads EAGVVQSPRYKIIEKKQPVAFWCNPISGHNTLYWYLQNLGQGPELLIRYENEEAVDDSQLPKDRFSAERLKGVDSTLKIQPAELGDSAVYLCASSLETRTDTQYFGPGTRLTVL.

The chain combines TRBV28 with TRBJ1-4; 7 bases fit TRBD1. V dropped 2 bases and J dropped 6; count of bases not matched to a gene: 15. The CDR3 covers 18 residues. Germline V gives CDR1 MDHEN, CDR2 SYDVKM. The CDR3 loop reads CASSLAQMDRQGDEKLFF. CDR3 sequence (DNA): TGTGCCAGCAGTTTAGCTCAAATGGACAGGCAAGGTGATGAAAAACTGTTTTTT.

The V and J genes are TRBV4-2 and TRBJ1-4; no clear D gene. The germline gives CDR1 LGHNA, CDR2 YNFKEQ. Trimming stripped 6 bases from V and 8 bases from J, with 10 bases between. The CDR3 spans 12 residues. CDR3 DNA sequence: TGTGCCAGCAGTTTTCTAGGAGAAAAACTGTTTTTT. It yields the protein CASSFLGEKLFF.

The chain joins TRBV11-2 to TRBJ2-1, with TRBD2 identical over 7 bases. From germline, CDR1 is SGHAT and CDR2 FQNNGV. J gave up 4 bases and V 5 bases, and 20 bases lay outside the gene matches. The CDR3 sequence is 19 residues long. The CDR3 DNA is TGTGCCAGCAGCGCTGATCGACCCCTCGGGAGGAGACAGTACAATGAGCAGTTCTTC. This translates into CASSADRPLGRRQYNEQFF.

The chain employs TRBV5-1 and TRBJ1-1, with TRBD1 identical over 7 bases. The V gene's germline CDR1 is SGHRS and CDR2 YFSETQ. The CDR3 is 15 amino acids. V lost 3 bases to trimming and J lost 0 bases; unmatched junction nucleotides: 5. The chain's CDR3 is CASSSDRIMNTEAFF. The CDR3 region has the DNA TGCGCCAGCAGCTCGGACAGGATCATGAACACTGAAGCTTTCTTT.

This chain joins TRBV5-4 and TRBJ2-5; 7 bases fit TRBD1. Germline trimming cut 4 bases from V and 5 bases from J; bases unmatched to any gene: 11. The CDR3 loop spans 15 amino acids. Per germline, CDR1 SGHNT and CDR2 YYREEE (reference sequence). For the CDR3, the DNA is TGTGCCAGCAGCGATAGACAGGGAGTGTCGGAGACCCAGTACTTC. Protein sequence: CASSDRQGVSETQYF.

The CDR3 loop reads CASAEAGRTNEKLFF. The DNA for the CDR3 is TGCGCCAGCGCCGAGGCGGGACGGACTAATGAAAAACTGTTTTTT. The rearrangement links TRBV5-1 to TRBJ1-4, with D possibly TRBD1 on 5 matching bases. The V end was cut by 7 bases, the J end by 2 bases, with 15 bases between. The CDR3 totals 15 residues. Germline CDR1 reads SGHRS; CDR2 reads YFSETQ.

CDR3 nucleotide sequence: TGTGCCAGCAGGTGGACAGCAAAGTATTCACCCCTCCACTTT. Its translation: CASRWTAKYSPLHF. The chain couples TRBV27 to TRBJ1-6; D is perhaps TRBD1 (6 bases). The V end was cut by 6 bases, the J end by 8 bases, with 14 bases between. The CDR3 sequence is 14 residues long. Germline values: CDR1 MNHEY, CDR2 SMNVEV (reference sequence).

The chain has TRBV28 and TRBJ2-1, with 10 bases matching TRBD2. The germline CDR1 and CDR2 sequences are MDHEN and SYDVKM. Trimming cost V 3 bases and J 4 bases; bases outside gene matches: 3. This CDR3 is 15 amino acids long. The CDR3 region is CASSFSSGGYNEQFF. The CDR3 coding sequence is TGTGCCAGCAGTTTTTCTAGCGGGGGATACAATGAGCAGTTCTTC. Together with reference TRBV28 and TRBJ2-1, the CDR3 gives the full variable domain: DVKVTQSSRYLVKRTGEKVFLECVQDMDHENMFWYRQDPGLGLRLIYFSYDVKMKEKGDIPEGYSVSREKKERFSLILESASTNQTSMYLCASSFSSGGYNEQFFGPGTRLTVL.

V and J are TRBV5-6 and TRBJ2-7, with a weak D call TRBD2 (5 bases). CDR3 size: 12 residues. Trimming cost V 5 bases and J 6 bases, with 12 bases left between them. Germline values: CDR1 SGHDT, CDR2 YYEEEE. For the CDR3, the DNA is TGTGCCAGCAGTCCACCCCGGGGCGAGCAGTACTTC. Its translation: CASSPPRGEQYF.

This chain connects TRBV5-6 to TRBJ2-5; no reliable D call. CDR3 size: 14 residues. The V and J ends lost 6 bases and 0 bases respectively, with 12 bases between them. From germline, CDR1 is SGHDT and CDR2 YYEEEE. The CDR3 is CASTSIRDQETQYF. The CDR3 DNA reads TGTGCCAGCACTTCTATCCGGGACCAAGAGACCCAGTACTTC.

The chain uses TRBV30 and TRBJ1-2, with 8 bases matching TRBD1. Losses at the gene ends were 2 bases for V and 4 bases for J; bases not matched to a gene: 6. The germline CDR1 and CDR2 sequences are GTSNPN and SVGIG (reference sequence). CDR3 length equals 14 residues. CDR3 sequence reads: CAWSLGQGSYGYTF. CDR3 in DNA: TGTGCCTGGAGTCTAGGACAGGGATCCTATGGCTACACCTTC.

CDR3 coding DNA: TGTGCCAGCAGCCAAGTCGCGGGGAACAGCGAGCAGTACTTC. It specifies CASSQVAGNSEQYF. The chain uses TRBV4-2 and TRBJ2-7, with a tentative D call TRBD2 (6 bases). CDR3 length equals 14 residues. CDR1 is LGHNA, CDR2 YNFKEQ, per germline. V was clipped by 1 base and J by 6 bases, with 13 bases between them.

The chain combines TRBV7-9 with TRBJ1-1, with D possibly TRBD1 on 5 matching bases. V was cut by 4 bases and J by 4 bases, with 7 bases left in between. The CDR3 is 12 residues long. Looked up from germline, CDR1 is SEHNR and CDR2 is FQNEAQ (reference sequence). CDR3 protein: CASSSGITEAFF. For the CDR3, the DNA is TGTGCCAGCAGCTCAGGGATCACTGAAGCTTTCTTT.

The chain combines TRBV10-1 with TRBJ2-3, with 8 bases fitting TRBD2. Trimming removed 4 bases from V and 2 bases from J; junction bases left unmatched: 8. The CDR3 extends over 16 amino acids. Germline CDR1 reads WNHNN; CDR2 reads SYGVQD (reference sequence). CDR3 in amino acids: CASSVEAGEDTDTQYF. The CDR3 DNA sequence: TGCGCCAGCAGTGTAGAAGCGGGGGAGGACACAGATACGCAGTATTTT.

CDR3 DNA sequence: TGTGCCAGCAGCCCCCATCCCTCCGGGACAGGGGTAAATGAGCAGTTCTTC. Translated, it gives CASSPHPSGTGVNEQFF. The chain couples TRBV11-2 to TRBJ2-1, with 10 bases identical to TRBD1. Trimming at V came to 5 bases and at J to 7 bases, leaving 14 bases not matched to a gene. CDR3 length: 17 residues. From germline, CDR1 is SGHAT and CDR2 FQNNGV.

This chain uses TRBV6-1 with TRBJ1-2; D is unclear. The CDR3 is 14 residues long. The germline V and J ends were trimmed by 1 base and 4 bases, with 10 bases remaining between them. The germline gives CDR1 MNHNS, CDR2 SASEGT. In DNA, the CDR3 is TGTGCCAGCAGTGAAGTCGATACAGCCTATGGCTACACCTTC. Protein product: CASSEVDTAYGYTF.

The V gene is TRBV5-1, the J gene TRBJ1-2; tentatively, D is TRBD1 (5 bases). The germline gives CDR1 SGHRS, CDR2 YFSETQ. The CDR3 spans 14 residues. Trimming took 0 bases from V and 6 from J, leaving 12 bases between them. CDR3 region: CASSLGGTEDGYTF. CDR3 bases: TGCGCCAGCAGCTTGGGCGGGACGGAGGATGGCTACACCTTC.

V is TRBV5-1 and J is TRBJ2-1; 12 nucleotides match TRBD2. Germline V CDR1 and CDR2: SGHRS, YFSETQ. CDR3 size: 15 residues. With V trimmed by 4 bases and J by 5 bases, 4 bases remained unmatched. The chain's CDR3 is CASSVPSGGDNEQFF. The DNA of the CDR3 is TGCGCCAGCAGCGTACCTAGCGGGGGGGACAATGAGCAGTTCTTC. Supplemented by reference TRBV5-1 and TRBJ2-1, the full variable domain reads KAGVTQTPRYLIKTRGQQVTLSCSPISGHRSVSWYQQTPGQGLQFLFEYFSETQRNKGNFPGRFSGRQFSNSRSEMNVSTLELGDSALYLCASSVPSGGDNEQFFGPGTRLTVL.

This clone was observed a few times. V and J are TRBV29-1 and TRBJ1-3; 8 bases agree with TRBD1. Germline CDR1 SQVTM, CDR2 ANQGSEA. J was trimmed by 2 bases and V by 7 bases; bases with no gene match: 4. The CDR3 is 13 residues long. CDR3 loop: CSGGQGPGNTIYF. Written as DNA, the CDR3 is TGCAGCGGCGGACAGGGACCTGGAAACACCATATATTTT.

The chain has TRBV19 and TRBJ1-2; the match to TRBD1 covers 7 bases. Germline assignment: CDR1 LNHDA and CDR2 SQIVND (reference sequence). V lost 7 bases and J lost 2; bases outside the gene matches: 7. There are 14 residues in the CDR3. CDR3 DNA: TGTGCCAGTAATCGGGGACAGACAAACTATGGCTACACCTTC. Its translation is CASNRGQTNYGYTF.

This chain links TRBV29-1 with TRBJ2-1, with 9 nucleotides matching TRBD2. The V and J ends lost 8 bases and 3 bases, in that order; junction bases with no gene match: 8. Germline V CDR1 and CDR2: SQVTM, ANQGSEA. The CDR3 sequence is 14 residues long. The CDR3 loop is CSLRRGGVYNEQFF. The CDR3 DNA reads TGCAGCCTTAGGCGGGGGGGTGTCTACAATGAGCAGTTCTTC.

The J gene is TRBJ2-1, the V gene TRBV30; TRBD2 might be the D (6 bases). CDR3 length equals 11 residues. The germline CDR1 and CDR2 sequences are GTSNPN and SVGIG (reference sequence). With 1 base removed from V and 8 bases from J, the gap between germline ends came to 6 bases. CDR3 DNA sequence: TGTGCCTGGAGTGGGGAGGATGAGCAGTTCTTC. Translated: CAWSGEDEQFF.

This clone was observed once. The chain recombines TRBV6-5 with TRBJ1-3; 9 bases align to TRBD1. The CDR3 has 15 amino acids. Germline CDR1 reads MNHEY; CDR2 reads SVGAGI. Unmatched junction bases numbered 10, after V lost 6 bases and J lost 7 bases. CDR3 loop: CASSPGTGNINTIYF. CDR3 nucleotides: TGTGCCAGCAGCCCCGGGACAGGGAATATCAACACCATATATTTT.

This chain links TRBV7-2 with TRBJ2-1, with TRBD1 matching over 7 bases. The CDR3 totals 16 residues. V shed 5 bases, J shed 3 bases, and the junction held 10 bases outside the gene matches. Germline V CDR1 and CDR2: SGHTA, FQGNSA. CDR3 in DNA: TGTGCCAGCAGCAGACAGGGCCCCCGGAGCTACAATGAGCAGTTCTTC. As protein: CASSRQGPRSYNEQFF.